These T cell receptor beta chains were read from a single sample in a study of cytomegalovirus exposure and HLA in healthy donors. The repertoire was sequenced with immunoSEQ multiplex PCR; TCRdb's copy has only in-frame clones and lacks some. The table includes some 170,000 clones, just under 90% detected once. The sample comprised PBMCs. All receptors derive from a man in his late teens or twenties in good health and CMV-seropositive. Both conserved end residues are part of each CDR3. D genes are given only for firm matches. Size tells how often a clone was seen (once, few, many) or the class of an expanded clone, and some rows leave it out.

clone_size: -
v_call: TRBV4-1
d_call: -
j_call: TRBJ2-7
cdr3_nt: TGCGCCAGCAGCCAAGGGGACTCCCTATCCTACGAGCAGTACTTC
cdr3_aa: CASSQGDSLSYEQYF

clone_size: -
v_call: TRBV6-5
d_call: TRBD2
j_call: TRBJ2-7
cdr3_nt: TGTGCCAGCAGTTACAGGCGGGAGTTCCCCTACGAGCAGTACTTC
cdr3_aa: CASSYRREFPYEQYF

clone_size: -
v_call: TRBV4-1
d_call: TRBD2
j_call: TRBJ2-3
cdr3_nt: TGCGCCAGCAGCCAACCCCGACTAGCGGAACCCAGGGGAGATACGCAGTATTTT
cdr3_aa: CASSQPRLAEPRGDTQYF

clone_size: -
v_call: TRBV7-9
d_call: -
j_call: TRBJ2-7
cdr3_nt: TGTGCCAGCAGCTTAGTTGGTGGGAGACTGTACGAGCAGTACTTC
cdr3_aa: CASSLVGGRLYEQYF

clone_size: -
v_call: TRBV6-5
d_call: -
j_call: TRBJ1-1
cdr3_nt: TGTGCCAGCAGTTACGGGGCTATGAACACTGAAGCTTTCTTT
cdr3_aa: CASSYGAMNTEAFF

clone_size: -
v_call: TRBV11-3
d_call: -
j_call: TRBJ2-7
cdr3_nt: TGTGCCAGCAGCTCGGAGAACTACGAGCAGTACTTC
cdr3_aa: CASSSENYEQYF

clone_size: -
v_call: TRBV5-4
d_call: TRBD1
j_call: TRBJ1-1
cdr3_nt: TGTGCCAGCAGCTTGGGGACAGGGAGGGACACTGAAGCTTTCTTT
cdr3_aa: CASSLGTGRDTEAFF

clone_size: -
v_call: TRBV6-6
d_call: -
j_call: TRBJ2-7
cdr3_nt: TGTGCCAGCAGTTCAAGCGGAAGATCCTACGAGCAGTACTTC
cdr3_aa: CASSSSGRSYEQYF

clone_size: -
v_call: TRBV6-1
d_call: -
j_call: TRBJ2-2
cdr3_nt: TGTGCCAGCAGTGAAGGTCGAAGGCAGGCCGGGGAGCTGTTTTTT
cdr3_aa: CASSEGRRQAGELFF

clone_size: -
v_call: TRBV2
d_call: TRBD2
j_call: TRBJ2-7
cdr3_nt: TGTGCCAGCATCTCCGGGACTAGGCACTACGAGCAGTACTTC
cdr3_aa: CASISGTRHYEQYF

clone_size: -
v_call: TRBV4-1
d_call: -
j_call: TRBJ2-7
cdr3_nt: TGCGCCAGCAGCCAGGGGAGGTACTCCTACGAGCAGTACTTC
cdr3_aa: CASSQGRYSYEQYF

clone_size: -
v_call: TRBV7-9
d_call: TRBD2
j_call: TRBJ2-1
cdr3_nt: TGTGCCAGCAGCGTCAGGACTAGCGGGAACAATGAGCAGTTCTTC
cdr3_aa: CASSVRTSGNNEQFF

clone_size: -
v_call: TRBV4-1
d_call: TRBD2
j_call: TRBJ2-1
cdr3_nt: TGCGCCAGCAGCCAAGCCGGACTAGCGGGGTACAATGAGCAGTTCTTC
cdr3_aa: CASSQAGLAGYNEQFF

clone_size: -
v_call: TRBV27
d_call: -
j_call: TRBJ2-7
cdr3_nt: TGTGCCAGCAGTTTATCGGACATTTACGAGCAGTACTTC
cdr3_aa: CASSLSDIYEQYF

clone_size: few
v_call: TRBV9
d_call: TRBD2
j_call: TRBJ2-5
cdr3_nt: TGTGCCAGCAGCGGGTCCGGGACTAGCGGACAGTACTTC
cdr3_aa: CASSGSGTSGQYF

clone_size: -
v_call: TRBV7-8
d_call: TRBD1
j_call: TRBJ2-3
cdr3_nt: TGTGCCAGCAGCTTAGCCCCAGGGGGAACAGATACGCAGTATTTT
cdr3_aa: CASSLAPGGTDTQYF

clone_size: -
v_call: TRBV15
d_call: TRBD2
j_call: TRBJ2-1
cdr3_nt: TGTGCCACCAGCAGCCAGGGTTCACGGCTAGCGGGAGTATCCAACTCCTACAATGAGCAGTTCTTC
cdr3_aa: CATSSQGSRLAGVSNSYNEQFF

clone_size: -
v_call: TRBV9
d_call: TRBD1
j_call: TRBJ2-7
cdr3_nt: TGTGCCAGCAGCGTAGTAGCAGGGACAGGGGCGTACGAGCAGTACTTC
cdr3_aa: CASSVVAGTGAYEQYF

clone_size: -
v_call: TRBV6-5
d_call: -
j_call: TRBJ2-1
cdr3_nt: TGTGCCAGCAGTCTATCGGACAGCAATGAGCAGTTCTTC
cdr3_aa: CASSLSDSNEQFF

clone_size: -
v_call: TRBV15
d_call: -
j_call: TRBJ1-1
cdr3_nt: TGTGCCACCAGCAGAGGATCGCAGGGAAACACTGAAGCTTTCTTT
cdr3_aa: CATSRGSQGNTEAFF

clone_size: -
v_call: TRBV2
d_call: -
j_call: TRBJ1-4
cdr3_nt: TGTGCCAGCAGTAGTGAGGTAGAAAAACTGTTTTTT
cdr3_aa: CASSSEVEKLFF

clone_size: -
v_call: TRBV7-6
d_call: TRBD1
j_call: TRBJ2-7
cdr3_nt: TGTGCCAGCAGCTCAGGACAGGGGTTTTCCTACGAGCAGTACTTC
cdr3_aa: CASSSGQGFSYEQYF

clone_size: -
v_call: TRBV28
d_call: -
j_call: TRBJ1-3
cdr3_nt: TGTGCCAGCAGTTTAGATCCGGAGAACTCTGGAAACACCATATATTTT
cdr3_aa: CASSLDPENSGNTIYF

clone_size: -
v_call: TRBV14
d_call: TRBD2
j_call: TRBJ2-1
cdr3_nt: TGTGCCAGCAGCACTTTACTAGGCGGGAGTGTCAATGAGCAGTTCTTC
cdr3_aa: CASSTLLGGSVNEQFF

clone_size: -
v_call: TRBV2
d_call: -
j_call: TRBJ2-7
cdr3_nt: TGTGCCAGCAGCAGAGGGACGGGACTGACCTACGAGCAGTACTTC
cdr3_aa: CASSRGTGLTYEQYF

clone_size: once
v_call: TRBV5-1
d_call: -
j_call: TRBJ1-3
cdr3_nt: TGCGCCAGCAGCTTGAGACAGTCAACAGAAGGAAACACCATATATTTT
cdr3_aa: CASSLRQSTEGNTIYF

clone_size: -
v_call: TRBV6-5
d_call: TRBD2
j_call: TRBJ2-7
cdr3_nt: TGTGCCAGCAGTCCCGGACTAGCGGCTTACGAGCAGTACTTC
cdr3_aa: CASSPGLAAYEQYF

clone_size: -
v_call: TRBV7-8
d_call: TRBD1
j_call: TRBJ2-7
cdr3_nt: TGTGCCAGCAGCTTAGGGGACAGTAATACCTACGAGCAGTACTTC
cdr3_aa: CASSLGDSNTYEQYF

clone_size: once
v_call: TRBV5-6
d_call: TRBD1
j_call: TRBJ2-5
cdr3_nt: TGTGCCAGCAGCAATTCCGGGACAGAAGAGACCCAGTACTTC
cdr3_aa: CASSNSGTEETQYF

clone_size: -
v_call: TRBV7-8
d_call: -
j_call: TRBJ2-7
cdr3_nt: TGTGCCAGCAGCTCCTCAGGCACCATCTACGAGCAGTACTTC
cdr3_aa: CASSSSGTIYEQYF

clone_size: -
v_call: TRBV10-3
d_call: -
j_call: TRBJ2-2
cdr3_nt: TGTGCCATCACCCCGGACTTCGCGAACACCGGGGAGCTGTTTTTT
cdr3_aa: CAITPDFANTGELFF

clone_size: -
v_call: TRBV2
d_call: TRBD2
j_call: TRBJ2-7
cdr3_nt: TGTGCCAGCAGTGGCCTTGGGAGGGGACTCTTCTACGAGCAGTACTTC
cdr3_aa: CASSGLGRGLFYEQYF

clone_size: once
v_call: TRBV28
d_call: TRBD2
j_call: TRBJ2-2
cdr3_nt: TGTGCCAGCAGTTTATGGAGGCTAGCGGGAGAGACGAACACCGGGGAGCTGTTTTTT
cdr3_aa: CASSLWRLAGETNTGELFF

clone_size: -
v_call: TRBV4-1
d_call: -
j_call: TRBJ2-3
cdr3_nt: TGCGCCAGCAGCCAAGTGTTAGTCACAGATACGCAGTATTTT
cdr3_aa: CASSQVLVTDTQYF

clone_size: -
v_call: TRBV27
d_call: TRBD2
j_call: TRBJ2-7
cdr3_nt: TGTGCCAGCACCCCTAGCGGGAGGCCCGCCGAGCAGTACTTC
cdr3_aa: CASTPSGRPAEQYF

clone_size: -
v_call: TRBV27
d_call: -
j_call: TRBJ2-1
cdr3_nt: TGTGCCAGCAGTTTATCAGGGGTTTTGGTAGGCAATGAGCAGTTCTTC
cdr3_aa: CASSLSGVLVGNEQFF

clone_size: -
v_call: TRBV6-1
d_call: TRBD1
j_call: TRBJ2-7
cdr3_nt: TGTGCCAGCAGGGCACAGGGGGCCTACGAGCAGTACTTC
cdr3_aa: CASRAQGAYEQYF

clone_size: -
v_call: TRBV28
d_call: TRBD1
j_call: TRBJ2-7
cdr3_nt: TGTGCCAGCAGTTTAAGTTTTTGGACGGACAGGGACTTC
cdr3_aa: CASSLSFWTDRDF

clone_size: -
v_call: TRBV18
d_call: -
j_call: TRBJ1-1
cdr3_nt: TGTGCCAGCTCACCACAGGAAAGGAGTGGCACTGAAGCTTTCTTT
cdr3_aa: CASSPQERSGTEAFF